The rows below give T cell receptor beta chains drawn from one sample of a study of T cell changes during pregnancy in multiple sclerosis. Some clones are missing from TCRdb's copy, which holds only in-frame ones; the method was immunoSEQ multiplex PCR. The table records under 70,000 clones, roughly 91% of them present only once. The specimen comprised peripheral blood, sampled after pregnancy. The receptors were sampled from a female donor in good health, enrolled as a control in a pregnancy study. Each CDR3 is given with its conserved first and last residue. Each record gives: CDR3 protein, CDR3 DNA, J gene, D gene, clone size, V gene. The D gene is left open where the match is weak. Not all rows give a size; the values are once, few, many and, for expanded clones, a class.

CASSFDHSGTEAFF,TGCGCCAGCAGCTTTGATCATTCGGGAACTGAAGCTTTCTTT,TRBJ1-1,NA,NA,TRBV5-1
CASSPALGPTGGKAFF,TGTGCCAGCAGCCCTGCTTTAGGGCCCACAGGGGGCAAGGCTTTCTTT,TRBJ1-1,TRBD1,NA,TRBV14
CASRTGTAGPFF,TGTGCCAGCAGGACTGGGACAGCCGGCCCTTTCTTT,TRBJ1-1,TRBD1,NA,TRBV2
CASSPLGQGDNEQFF,TGTGCCAGCAGCCCACTGGGACAGGGGGATAATGAGCAGTTCTTC,TRBJ2-1,TRBD1,NA,TRBV9
CASSHGDRNTEAFF,TGCGCCAGCAGCCACGGAGACAGAAACACTGAAGCTTTCTTT,TRBJ1-1,NA,NA,TRBV4-3
CASNLRGINEQFF,TGTGCCAGCAACCTCAGAGGGATTAATGAGCAGTTCTTC,TRBJ2-1,NA,NA,TRBV7-2
CASSDRGGTDTQYF,TGTGCCAGCAGTGACCGGGGGGGCACAGATACGCAGTATTTT,TRBJ2-3,TRBD2,few,TRBV6-4
CASSYEAEKMNTEAFF,TGTGCCAGCAGTTACGAGGCAGAGAAGATGAACACTGAAGCTTTCTTT,TRBJ1-1,NA,NA,TRBV6-5
CAWAQGEGNQPQHF,TGTGCCTGGGCTCAGGGGGAAGGTAATCAGCCCCAGCATTTT,TRBJ1-5,TRBD1,NA,TRBV30
CASSPSVTESYEQYF,TGTGCCAGCAGCCCCTCTGTCACCGAGTCCTACGAGCAGTACTTC,TRBJ2-7,NA,NA,TRBV11-1
CASSSGTSGGPGYF,TGTGCCAGCAGTTCCGGGACTAGCGGGGGCCCCGGGTACTTC,TRBJ2-5,TRBD2,once,TRBV6-5
CASSIRGSGNTIYF,TGTGCCAGTAGTATAAGAGGCTCTGGAAACACCATATATTTT,TRBJ1-3,NA,NA,TRBV19
CASSLPGQGPYEQYF,TGTGCCAGCAGCTTGCCGGGACAGGGTCCCTACGAGCAGTACTTC,TRBJ2-7,TRBD1,NA,TRBV7-2
CASRTQGAGANVLTF,TGTGCCAGCAGGACGCAGGGCGCGGGGGCCAACGTCCTGACTTTC,TRBJ2-6,NA,NA,TRBV6-5
CASRGQGVMNTEAFF,TGTGCCAGCAGGGGACAGGGGGTAATGAACACTGAAGCTTTCTTT,TRBJ1-1,TRBD1,NA,TRBV2
CAWSVPRSSYNSPLHF,TGTGCCTGGAGTGTACCCCGGAGCTCCTATAATTCACCCCTCCACTTT,TRBJ1-6,NA,NA,TRBV30
CASSLTSRLVIRTGELFF,TGTGCCAGCAGCTTAACGTCCCGACTAGTGATTCGCACCGGGGAGCTGTTTTTT,TRBJ2-2,NA,NA,TRBV7-2
CASSQGLGNTEAFF,TGTGCCAGCAGCCAAGGACTGGGAAACACTGAAGCTTTCTTT,TRBJ1-1,NA,NA,TRBV7-3
CATSRPDRASYNEQFF,TGTGCCACCAGCAGACCAGACAGGGCTTCCTACAATGAGCAGTTCTTC,TRBJ2-1,TRBD1,NA,TRBV15
CASSLDSNNQPQHF,TGCGCCAGCAGCCTGGACAGTAACAATCAGCCCCAGCATTTT,TRBJ1-5,NA,NA,TRBV4-3
CASSPPGMTEAFF,TGTGCCAGCAGTCCACCGGGGATGACTGAAGCTTTCTTT,TRBJ1-1,NA,NA,TRBV6-6
CASRKSTGQGAYSPLHF,TGTGCCAGCAGGAAATCAACTGGACAGGGCGCCTATTCACCCCTCCACTTT,TRBJ1-6,TRBD1,NA,TRBV7-9
CASSQDRRGFF,TGTGCCAGCAGCCAGGACAGGCGGGGTTTCTTT,TRBJ1-1,TRBD1,NA,TRBV4-2
CASVQRGDYITDTQYF,TGTGCCAGCGTCCAAAGGGGGGACTATATCACAGATACGCAGTATTTT,TRBJ2-3,NA,NA,TRBV27
CAWSVAPGQNYEQYF,TGTGCCTGGAGTGTAGCACCGGGACAGAACTACGAGCAGTACTTC,TRBJ2-7,TRBD1,NA,TRBV30
CASSPGGRVYPYNEQFF,TGTGCCAGCAGCCCCGGGGGGCGGGTGTACCCCTACAATGAGCAGTTCTTC,TRBJ2-1,NA,NA,TRBV7-6
CASSVVQVKFF,TGTGCCAGCAGTGTGGTACAGGTCAAGTTCTTC,TRBJ2-1,NA,NA,TRBV2
CASSQGHVHEQYF,TGTGCCAGCAGCCAGGGACACGTCCACGAGCAGTACTTC,TRBJ2-7,NA,NA,TRBV14
CASSFPGTDNTQYF,TGCGCCAGCAGCTTTCCCGGGACAGACAATACGCAGTATTTT,TRBJ2-3,TRBD1,NA,TRBV5-1
CASSARLALDEQFF,TGTGCCAGCAGCGCTAGACTAGCGCTGGATGAGCAGTTCTTC,TRBJ2-1,TRBD2,NA,TRBV4-2
CASTPTGGSSGNTIYF,TGTGCCAGTACCCCGACAGGGGGGAGCTCTGGAAACACCATATATTTT,TRBJ1-3,TRBD1,NA,TRBV19
CASSLQGYTTNEKLFF,TGCGCCAGCAGCTTACAGGGTTATACAACTAATGAAAAACTGTTTTTT,TRBJ1-4,NA,NA,TRBV5-1
CATSRDTRIYEQFF,TGTGCCACCTCCCGGGACACCCGCATCTATGAGCAGTTCTTC,TRBJ2-1,NA,NA,TRBV6-1
CASSYSQRPNSPLHF,TGTGCCAGCAGTTACTCGCAGCGCCCAAATTCACCCCTCCACTTT,TRBJ1-6,NA,NA,TRBV6-5
CASSYPGTEETQYF,TGTGCCAGCAGTTACCCTGGGACAGAAGAGACCCAGTACTTC,TRBJ2-5,TRBD1,NA,TRBV6-6
CASSLKGHSSYNEQFF,TGTGCCAGCAGCTTAAAGGGACACAGCTCCTACAATGAGCAGTTCTTC,TRBJ2-1,NA,NA,TRBV13
CASSLKRGGGELFF,TGTGCCAGCAGCCTTAAAAGGGGAGGTGGGGAGCTGTTTTTT,TRBJ2-2,NA,once,TRBV7-3
CASSQVVQGATNEAFF,TGCGCCAGCAGCCAAGTGGTACAGGGGGCTACAAATGAAGCTTTCTTT,TRBJ1-1,TRBD1,NA,TRBV4-1
CASSSTELRLTGELFF,TGTGCCAGCAGCTCGACAGAATTACGCCTCACCGGGGAGCTGTTTTTT,TRBJ2-2,NA,NA,TRBV5-4
CASSSNFGTTQPQHF,TGTGCCAGCAGTTCTAACTTCGGGACTACCCAGCCCCAGCATTTT,TRBJ1-5,NA,NA,TRBV27
CASSSGAQETQYF,TGTGCCAGCAGCTCAGGGGCTCAAGAGACCCAGTACTTC,TRBJ2-5,NA,NA,TRBV5-5
CASSTPGTGFWEAFF,TGTGCCAGTAGTACTCCGGGAACAGGGTTTTGGGAAGCTTTCTTT,TRBJ1-1,NA,NA,TRBV19
CASSEPEGQGVFGYTF,TGTGCCAGTAGTGAACCGGAGGGACAGGGGGTGTTTGGCTACACCTTC,TRBJ1-2,TRBD1,NA,TRBV19
CASSLDRSGAPDF,TGCGCCAGCAGCTTGGATCGGTCAGGGGCCCCGGACTTC,TRBJ2-7,NA,NA,TRBV5-1
CASSRGGASGLNEQYF,TGCGCCAGCAGTCGGGGAGGGGCGAGCGGACTTAACGAGCAGTACTTC,TRBJ2-7,TRBD2,NA,TRBV5-1
CSVEQAAYEQYF,TGCAGCGTTGAACAGGCAGCCTACGAGCAGTACTTC,TRBJ2-7,NA,once,TRBV29-1
CASSRGTEAFF,TGTGCCAGCAGCCGAGGCACTGAAGCTTTCTTT,TRBJ1-1,NA,NA,TRBV9
CASSYSLGARNEKLFF,TGTGCCAGCAGTTACTCTTTAGGGGCCAGGAATGAAAAACTGTTTTTT,TRBJ1-4,NA,NA,TRBV6-5
CASSQDRGRETQYF,TGTGCCAGCAGCCAGGACAGGGGTCGGGAGACCCAGTACTTC,TRBJ2-5,TRBD1,NA,TRBV7-9